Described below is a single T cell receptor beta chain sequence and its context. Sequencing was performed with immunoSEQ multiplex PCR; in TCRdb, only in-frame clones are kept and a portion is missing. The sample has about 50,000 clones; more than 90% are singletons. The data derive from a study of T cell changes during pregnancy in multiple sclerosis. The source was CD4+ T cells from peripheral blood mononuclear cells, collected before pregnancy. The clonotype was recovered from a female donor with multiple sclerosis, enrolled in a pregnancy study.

CDR3 sequence reads: CASSVRGTDSELFF. The CDR3 DNA reads TGTGCCAGCAGCGTACGCGGGACTGATAGCGAGCTGTTTTTT. The genes are TRBV9 and TRBJ2-2, with a weak D call TRBD2 (6 bases). Looked up from germline, CDR1 is SGDLS and CDR2 is YYNGEE. The CDR3 covers 14 residues. Deletions cut 1 base from V and 11 bases from J, with 15 bases between.